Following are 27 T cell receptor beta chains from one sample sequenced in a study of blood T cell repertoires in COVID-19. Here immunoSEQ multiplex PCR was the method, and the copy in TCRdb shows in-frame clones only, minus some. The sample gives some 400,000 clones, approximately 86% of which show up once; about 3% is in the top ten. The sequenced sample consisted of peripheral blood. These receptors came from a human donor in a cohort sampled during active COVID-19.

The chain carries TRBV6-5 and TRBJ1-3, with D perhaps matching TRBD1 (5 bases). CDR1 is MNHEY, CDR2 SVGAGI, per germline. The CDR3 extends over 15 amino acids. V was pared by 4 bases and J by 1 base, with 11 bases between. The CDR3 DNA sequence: TGTGCCAGCAGTTCCTTCGGGACTTCTGGAAACACCATATATTTT. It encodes CASSSFGTSGNTIYF.

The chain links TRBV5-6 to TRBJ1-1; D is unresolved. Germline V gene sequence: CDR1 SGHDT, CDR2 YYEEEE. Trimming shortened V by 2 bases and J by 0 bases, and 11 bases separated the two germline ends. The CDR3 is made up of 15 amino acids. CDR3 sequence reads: CASSFDYRLNTEAFF. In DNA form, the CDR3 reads TGTGCCAGCAGCTTTGACTACAGACTGAACACTGAAGCTTTCTTT. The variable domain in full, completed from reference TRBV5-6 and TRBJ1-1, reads DAGVTQSPTHLIKTRGQQVTLRCSPKSGHDTVSWYQQALGQGPQFIFQYYEEEERQRGNFPDRFSGHQFPNYSSELNVNALLLGDSALYLCASSFDYRLNTEAFFGQGTRLTVV.

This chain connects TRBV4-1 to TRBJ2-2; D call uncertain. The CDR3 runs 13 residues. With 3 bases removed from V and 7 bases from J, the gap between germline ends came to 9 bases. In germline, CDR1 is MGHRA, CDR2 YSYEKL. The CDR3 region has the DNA TGCGCCAGCAGCCACCCCTCGGGCGGGGAGCTGTTTTTT. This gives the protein CASSHPSGGELFF.

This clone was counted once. CDR3 loop: CASSPGTFNNYGYTF. CDR3 DNA sequence: TGTGCCAGCAGTCCCGGGACATTCAATAACTATGGCTACACCTTC. The chain recombines TRBV28 with TRBJ1-2, with D maybe TRBD1 (6 bases). Per germline, CDR1 MDHEN and CDR2 SYDVKM. CDR3 size: 15 residues. With 5 bases removed from V and 1 base from J, the gap between germline ends came to 14 bases.

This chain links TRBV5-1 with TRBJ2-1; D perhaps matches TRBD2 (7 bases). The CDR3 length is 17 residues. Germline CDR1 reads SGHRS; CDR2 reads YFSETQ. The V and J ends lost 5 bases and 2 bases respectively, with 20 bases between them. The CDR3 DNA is TGCGCCAGCAGTCCTACCCCGGAGGGGGGGACCTACAATGAGCAGTTCTTC. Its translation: CASSPTPEGGTYNEQFF.

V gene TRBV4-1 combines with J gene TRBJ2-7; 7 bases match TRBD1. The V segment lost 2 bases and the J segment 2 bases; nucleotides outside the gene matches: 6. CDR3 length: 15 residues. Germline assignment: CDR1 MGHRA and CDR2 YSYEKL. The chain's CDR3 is CASSQPGTATYEQYF. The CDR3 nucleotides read TGCGCCAGCAGCCAACCCGGGACAGCTACCTACGAGCAGTACTTC.

The CDR3 is CASSLTGTSPYNEQFF. The CDR3, as DNA: TGCGCCAGCAGCTTGACAGGGACTAGTCCCTACAATGAGCAGTTCTTC. The J gene is TRBJ2-1, the V gene TRBV5-1; 8 bases agree with TRBD2. The CDR3 loop spans 16 amino acids. Germline CDR1 is SGHRS and CDR2 is YFSETQ. V dropped 1 base and J dropped 2; count of bases not matched to a gene: 5.

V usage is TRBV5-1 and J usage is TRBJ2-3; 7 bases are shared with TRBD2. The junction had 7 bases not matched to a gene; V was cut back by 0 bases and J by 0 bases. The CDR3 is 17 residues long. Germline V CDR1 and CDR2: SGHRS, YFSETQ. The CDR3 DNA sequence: TGCGCCAGCAGCTTGGGTCAGCGGGGCCTGAGCACAGATACGCAGTATTTT. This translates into CASSLGQRGLSTDTQYF.

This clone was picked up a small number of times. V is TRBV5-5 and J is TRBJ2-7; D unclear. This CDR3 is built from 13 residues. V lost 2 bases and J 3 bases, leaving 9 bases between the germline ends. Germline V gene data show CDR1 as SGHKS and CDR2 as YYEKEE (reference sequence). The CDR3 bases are TGTGCCAGCAGCTTACTAAGCTACTACGAGCAGTACTTC. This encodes CASSLLSYYEQYF.

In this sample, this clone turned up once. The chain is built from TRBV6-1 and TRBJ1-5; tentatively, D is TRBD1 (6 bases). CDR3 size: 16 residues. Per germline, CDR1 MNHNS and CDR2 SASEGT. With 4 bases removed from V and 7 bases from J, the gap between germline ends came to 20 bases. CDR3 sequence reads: CASSVTPGQRGQPQHF. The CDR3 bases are TGTGCCAGCAGTGTTACTCCGGGACAAAGGGGGCAGCCCCAGCATTTT.

For the CDR3, the DNA is TGTGCCAGCAGTCCCCCCCGAGGGTCAGGAGGCTACACCTTC. Amino acids: CASSPPRGSGGYTF. The chain is built from TRBV6-5 and TRBJ1-2; D is unclear. CDR3 length equals 14 residues. V gave up 5 bases and J gave up 8 bases, with 18 bases separating them. The V gene's germline CDR1 is MNHEY and CDR2 SVGAGI.

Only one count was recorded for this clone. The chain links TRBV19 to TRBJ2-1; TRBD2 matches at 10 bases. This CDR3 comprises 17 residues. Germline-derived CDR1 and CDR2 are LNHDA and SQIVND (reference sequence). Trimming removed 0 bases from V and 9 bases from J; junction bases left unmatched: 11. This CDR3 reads CASSIDGSGRASGEQFF. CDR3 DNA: TGTGCCAGTAGTATAGATGGGAGCGGGAGGGCCTCGGGTGAGCAGTTCTTC.

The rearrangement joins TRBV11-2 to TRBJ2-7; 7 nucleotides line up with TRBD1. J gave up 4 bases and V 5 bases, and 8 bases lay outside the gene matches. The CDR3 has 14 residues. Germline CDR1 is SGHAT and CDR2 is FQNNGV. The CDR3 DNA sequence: TGTGCCAGCAGCGGCGACAGGGACCGGTACGAGCAGTACTTC. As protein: CASSGDRDRYEQYF.

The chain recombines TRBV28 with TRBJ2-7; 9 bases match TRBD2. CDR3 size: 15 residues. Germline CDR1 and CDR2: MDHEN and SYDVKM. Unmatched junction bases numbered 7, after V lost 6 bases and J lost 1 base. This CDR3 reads CASRVTSGRSYEQYF. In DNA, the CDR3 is TGTGCCAGCAGGGTTACTAGCGGGCGTTCCTACGAGCAGTACTTC.

CDR3 residues: CASSAGTSFYNEQFF. The CDR3 bases are TGTGCCAGCAGTGCGGGGACTAGTTTTTACAATGAGCAGTTCTTC. This chain links TRBV2 with TRBJ2-1, with 8 bases that match TRBD2. The CDR3 sequence is 15 residues long. V was pared by 4 bases and J by 4 bases, with 6 bases of the junction left unmatched. Germline V gene sequence: CDR1 SNHLY, CDR2 FYNNEI.

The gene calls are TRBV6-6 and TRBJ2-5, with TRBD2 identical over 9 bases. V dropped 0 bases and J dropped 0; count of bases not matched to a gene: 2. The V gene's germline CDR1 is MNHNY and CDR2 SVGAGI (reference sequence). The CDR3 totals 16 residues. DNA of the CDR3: TGTGCCAGCAGTTACTCCTCTAGCGGGGACCAAGAGACCCAGTACTTC. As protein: CASSYSSSGDQETQYF.

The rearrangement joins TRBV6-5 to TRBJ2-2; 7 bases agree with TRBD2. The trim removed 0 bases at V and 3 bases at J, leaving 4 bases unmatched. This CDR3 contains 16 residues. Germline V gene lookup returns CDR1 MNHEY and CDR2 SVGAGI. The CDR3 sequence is CASSYSQSGDTGELFF. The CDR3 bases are TGTGCCAGCAGTTACTCTCAGAGCGGGGACACCGGGGAGCTGTTTTTT.

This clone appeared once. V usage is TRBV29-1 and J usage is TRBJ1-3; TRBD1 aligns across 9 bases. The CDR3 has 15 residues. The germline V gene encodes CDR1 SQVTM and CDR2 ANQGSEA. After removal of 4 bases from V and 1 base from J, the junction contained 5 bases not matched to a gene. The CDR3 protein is CSVGGDRVSGNTIYF. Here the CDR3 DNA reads TGCAGCGTTGGAGGGGACAGGGTATCTGGAAACACCATATATTTT.

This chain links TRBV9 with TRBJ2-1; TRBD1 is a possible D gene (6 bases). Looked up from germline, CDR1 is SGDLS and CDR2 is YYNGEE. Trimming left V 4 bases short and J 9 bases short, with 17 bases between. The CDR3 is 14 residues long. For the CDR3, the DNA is TGTGCCAGCAGCCCAGCAGGTGGGACACCTGAGCAGTTCTTC. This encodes CASSPAGGTPEQFF.

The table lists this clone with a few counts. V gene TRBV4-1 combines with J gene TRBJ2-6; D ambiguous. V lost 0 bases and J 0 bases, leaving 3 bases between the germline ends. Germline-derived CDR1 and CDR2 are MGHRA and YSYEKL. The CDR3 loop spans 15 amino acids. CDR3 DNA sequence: TGCGCCAGCAGCCAAGATAACTCTGGGGCCAACGTCCTGACTTTC. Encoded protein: CASSQDNSGANVLTF.

The CDR3 sequence: CASSKATGSTEAFF. The CDR3 DNA is TGTGCCAGCAGCAAAGCTACAGGGAGCACTGAAGCTTTCTTT. The chain recombines TRBV6-6 with TRBJ1-1; the D gene is possibly TRBD1 (6 bases). The V gene's germline CDR1 is MNHNY and CDR2 SVGAGI (reference sequence). Trimming cost V 6 bases and J 4 bases, with 15 bases left between them. The CDR3 sequence is 14 residues long.

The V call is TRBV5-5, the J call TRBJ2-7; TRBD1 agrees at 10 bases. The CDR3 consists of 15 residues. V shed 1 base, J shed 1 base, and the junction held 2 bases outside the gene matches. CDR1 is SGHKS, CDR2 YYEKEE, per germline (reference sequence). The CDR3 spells CASSLLGQGSYEQYF. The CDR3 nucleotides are TGTGCCAGCAGCTTGTTGGGACAGGGGTCCTACGAGCAGTACTTC.

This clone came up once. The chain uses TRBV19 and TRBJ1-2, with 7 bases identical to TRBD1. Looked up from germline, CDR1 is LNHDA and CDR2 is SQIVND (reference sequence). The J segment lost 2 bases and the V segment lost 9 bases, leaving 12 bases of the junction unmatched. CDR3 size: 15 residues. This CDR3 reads CASRNRGAINYGYTF. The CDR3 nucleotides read TGTGCCAGCAGGAACAGGGGCGCAATCAACTATGGCTACACCTTC.

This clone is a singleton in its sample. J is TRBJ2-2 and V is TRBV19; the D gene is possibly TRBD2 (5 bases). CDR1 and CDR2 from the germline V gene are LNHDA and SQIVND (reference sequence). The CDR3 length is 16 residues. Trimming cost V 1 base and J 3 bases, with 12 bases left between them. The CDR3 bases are TGTGCCAGTAGTATAGGGTTAGGAGCGGACACCGGGGAGCTGTTTTTT. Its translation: CASSIGLGADTGELFF.

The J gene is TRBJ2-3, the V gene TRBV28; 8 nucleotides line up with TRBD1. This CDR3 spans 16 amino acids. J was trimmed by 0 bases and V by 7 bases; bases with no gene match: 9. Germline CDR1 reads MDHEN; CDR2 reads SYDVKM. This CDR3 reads CASIVRGQVSTDTQYF. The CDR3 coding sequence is TGTGCCAGCATAGTCCGGGGACAGGTTAGCACAGATACGCAGTATTTT.

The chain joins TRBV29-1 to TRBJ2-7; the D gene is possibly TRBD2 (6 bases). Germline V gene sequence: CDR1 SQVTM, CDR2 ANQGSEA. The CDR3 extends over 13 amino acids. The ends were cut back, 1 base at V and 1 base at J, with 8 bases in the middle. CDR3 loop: CSVEVGGSYEQYF. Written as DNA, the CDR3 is TGCAGCGTTGAAGTGGGAGGATCCTACGAGCAGTACTTC.

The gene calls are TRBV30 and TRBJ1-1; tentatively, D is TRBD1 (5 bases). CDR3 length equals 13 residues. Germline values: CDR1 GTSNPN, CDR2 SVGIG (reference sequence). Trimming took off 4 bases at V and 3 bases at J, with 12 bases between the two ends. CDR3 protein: CAWKLGGYTEAFF. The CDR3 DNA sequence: TGTGCCTGGAAGCTGGGGGGGTACACTGAAGCTTTCTTT.